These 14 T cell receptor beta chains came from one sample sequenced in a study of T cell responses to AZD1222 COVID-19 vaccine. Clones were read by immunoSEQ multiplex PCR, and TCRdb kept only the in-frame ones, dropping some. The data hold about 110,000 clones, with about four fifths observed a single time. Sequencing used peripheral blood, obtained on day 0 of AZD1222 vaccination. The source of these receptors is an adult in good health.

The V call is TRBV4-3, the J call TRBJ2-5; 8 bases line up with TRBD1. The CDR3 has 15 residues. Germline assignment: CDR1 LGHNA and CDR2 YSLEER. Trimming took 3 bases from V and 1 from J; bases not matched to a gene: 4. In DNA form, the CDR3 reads TGCGCCAGCAGCCAGGGGACAGGCCCCCAAGAGACCCAGTACTTC. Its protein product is CASSQGTGPQETQYF.

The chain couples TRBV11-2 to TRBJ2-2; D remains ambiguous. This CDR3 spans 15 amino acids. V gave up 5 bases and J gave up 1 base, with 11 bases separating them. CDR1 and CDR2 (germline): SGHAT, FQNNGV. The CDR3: CASSVTPLNTGELFF. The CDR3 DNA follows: TGTGCCAGCAGCGTTACCCCTTTGAACACCGGGGAGCTGTTTTTT.

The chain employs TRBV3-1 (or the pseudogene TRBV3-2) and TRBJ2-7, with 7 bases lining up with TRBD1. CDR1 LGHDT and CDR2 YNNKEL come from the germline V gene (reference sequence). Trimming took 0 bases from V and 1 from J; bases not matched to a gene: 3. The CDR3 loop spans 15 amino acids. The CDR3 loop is CASSQDSRGSYEQYF. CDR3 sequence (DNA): TGTGCCAGCAGCCAAGATTCCAGGGGGTCCTACGAGCAGTACTTC.

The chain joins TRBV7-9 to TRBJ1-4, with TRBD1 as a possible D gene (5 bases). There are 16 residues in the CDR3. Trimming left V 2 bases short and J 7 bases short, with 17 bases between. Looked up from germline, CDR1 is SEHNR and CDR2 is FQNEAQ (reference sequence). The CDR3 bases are TGTGCCAGCAGCTTAATTTCTTCCGGGGCGGGTGAAAAACTGTTTTTT. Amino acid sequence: CASSLISSGAGEKLFF.

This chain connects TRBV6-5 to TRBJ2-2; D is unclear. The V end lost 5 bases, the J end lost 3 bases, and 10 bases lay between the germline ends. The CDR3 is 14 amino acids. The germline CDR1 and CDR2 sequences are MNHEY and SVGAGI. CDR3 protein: CASSPGQYTGELFF. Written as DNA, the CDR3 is TGTGCCAGCAGTCCGGGCCAATACACCGGGGAGCTGTTTTTT.

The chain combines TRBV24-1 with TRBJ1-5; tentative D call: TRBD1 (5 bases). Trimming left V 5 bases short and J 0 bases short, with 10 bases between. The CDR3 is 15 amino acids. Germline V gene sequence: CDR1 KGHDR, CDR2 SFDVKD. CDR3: CATSARTNSNQPQHF. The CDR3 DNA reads TGTGCCACCAGTGCAAGGACAAATAGCAATCAGCCCCAGCATTTT.

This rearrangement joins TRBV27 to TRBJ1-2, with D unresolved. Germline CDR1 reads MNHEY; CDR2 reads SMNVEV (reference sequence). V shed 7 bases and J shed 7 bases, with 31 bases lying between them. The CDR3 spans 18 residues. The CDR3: CASKFASDRLSILTGYTF. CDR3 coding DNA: TGTGCCAGCAAGTTCGCGTCCGATCGACTTTCCATATTGACTGGCTACACCTTC.

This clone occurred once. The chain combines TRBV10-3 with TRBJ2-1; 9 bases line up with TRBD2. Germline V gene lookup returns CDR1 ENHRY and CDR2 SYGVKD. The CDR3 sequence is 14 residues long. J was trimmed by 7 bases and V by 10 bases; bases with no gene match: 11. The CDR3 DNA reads TGTGCCACATCCGGGACTAGCAGTATGAATGAGCAGTTCTTC. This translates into CATSGTSSMNEQFF.

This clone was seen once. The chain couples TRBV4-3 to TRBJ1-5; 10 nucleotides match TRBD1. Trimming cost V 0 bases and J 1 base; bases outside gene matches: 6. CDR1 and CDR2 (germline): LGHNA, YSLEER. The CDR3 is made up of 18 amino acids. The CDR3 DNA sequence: TGCGCCAGCAGCCAAGATCTACTGGACAGGGGGAGCAATCAGCCCCAGCATTTT. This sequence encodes CASSQDLLDRGSNQPQHF.

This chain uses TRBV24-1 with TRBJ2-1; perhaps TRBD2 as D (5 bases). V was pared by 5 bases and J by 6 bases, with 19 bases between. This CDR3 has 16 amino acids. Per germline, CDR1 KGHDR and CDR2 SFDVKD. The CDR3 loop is CATSGGYSGSGNEQFF. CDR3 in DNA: TGTGCCACCAGTGGGGGTTATTCGGGGTCGGGCAATGAGCAGTTCTTC.

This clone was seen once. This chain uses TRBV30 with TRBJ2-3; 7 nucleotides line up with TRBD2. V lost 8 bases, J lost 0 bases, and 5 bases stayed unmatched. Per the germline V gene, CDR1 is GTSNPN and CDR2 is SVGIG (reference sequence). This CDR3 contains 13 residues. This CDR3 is CARAGGSTDTQYF. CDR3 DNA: TGTGCCCGGGCCGGGGGGAGCACAGATACGCAGTATTTT.

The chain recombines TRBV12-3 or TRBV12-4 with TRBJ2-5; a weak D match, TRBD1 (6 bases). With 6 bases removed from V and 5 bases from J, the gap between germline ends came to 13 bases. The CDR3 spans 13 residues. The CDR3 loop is CASRGQPAETQYF. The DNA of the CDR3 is TGTGCCAGCAGAGGACAGCCGGCTGAGACCCAGTACTTC.

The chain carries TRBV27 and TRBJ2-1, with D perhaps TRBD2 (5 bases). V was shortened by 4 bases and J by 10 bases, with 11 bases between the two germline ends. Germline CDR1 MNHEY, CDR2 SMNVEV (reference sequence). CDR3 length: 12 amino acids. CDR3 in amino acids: CASSYLGGEQFF. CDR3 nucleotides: TGTGCCAGCAGTTACCTTGGCGGGGAGCAGTTCTTC.

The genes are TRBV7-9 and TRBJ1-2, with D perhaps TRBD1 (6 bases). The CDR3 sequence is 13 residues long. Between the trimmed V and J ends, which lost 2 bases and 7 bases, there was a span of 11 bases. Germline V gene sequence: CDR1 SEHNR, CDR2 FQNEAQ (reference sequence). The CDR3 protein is CASSLQGTRGYTF. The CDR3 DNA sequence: TGTGCCAGCAGCTTACAGGGGACTCGTGGCTACACCTTC.